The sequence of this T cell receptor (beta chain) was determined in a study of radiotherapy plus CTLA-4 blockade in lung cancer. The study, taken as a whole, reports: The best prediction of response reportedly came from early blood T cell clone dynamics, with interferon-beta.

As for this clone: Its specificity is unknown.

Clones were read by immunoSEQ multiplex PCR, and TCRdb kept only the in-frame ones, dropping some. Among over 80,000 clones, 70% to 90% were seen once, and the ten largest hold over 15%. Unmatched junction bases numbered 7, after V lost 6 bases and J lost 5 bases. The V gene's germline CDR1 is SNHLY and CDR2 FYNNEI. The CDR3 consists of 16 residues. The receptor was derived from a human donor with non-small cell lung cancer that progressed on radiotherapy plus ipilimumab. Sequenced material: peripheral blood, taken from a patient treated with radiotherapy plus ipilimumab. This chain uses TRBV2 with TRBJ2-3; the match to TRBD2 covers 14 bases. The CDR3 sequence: CASRTGTSGRGDTQYF. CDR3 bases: TGTGCCAGCAGGACCGGGACTAGCGGGAGAGGAGATACGCAGTATTTT.